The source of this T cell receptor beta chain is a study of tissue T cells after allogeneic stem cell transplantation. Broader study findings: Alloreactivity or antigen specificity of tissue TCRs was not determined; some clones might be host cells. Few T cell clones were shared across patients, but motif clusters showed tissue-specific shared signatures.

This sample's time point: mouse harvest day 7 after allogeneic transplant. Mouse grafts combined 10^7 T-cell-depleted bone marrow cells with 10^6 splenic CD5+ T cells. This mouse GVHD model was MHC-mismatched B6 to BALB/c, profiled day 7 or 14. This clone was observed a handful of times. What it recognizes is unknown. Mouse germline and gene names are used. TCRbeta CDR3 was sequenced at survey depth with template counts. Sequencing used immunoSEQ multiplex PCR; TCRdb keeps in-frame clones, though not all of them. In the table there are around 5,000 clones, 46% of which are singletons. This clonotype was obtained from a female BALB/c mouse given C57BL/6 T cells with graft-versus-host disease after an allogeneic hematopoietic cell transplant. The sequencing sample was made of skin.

The CDR3 protein is CASSLALIYEQYF. The CDR3 DNA, read in part, is TGTGCCAGCAGCTTAGCGCTCATCTATGAACAGTAC. This rearrangement joins TRBV3 to TRBJ2-7; D gene ambiguous. The sequenced fragment ends 1 residue before the CDR3 boundary, so the rest is inferred from the germline J gene. The CDR3 loop spans 13 amino acids. Germline V gene lookup returns CDR1 SNHLY and CDR2 FYNGKV (reference sequence). Trimming took 0 bases from V and 3 from J, leaving 6 bases between them.